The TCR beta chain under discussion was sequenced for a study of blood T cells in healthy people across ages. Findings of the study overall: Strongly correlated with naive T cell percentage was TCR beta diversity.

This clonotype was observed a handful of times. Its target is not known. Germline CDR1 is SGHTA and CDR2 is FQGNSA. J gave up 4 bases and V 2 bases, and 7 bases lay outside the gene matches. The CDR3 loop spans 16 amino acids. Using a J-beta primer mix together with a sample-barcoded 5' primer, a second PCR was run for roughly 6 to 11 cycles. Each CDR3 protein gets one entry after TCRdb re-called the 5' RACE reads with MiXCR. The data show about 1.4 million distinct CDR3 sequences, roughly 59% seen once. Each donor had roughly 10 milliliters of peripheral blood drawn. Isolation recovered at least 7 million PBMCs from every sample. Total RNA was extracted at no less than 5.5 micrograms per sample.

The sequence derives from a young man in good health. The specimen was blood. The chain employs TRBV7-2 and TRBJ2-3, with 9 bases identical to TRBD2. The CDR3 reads CASSLNGGGAADTQYF. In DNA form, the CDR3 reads TGTGCCAGCAGCTTAAACGGCGGGGGGGCGGCAGATACGCAGTATTTT.